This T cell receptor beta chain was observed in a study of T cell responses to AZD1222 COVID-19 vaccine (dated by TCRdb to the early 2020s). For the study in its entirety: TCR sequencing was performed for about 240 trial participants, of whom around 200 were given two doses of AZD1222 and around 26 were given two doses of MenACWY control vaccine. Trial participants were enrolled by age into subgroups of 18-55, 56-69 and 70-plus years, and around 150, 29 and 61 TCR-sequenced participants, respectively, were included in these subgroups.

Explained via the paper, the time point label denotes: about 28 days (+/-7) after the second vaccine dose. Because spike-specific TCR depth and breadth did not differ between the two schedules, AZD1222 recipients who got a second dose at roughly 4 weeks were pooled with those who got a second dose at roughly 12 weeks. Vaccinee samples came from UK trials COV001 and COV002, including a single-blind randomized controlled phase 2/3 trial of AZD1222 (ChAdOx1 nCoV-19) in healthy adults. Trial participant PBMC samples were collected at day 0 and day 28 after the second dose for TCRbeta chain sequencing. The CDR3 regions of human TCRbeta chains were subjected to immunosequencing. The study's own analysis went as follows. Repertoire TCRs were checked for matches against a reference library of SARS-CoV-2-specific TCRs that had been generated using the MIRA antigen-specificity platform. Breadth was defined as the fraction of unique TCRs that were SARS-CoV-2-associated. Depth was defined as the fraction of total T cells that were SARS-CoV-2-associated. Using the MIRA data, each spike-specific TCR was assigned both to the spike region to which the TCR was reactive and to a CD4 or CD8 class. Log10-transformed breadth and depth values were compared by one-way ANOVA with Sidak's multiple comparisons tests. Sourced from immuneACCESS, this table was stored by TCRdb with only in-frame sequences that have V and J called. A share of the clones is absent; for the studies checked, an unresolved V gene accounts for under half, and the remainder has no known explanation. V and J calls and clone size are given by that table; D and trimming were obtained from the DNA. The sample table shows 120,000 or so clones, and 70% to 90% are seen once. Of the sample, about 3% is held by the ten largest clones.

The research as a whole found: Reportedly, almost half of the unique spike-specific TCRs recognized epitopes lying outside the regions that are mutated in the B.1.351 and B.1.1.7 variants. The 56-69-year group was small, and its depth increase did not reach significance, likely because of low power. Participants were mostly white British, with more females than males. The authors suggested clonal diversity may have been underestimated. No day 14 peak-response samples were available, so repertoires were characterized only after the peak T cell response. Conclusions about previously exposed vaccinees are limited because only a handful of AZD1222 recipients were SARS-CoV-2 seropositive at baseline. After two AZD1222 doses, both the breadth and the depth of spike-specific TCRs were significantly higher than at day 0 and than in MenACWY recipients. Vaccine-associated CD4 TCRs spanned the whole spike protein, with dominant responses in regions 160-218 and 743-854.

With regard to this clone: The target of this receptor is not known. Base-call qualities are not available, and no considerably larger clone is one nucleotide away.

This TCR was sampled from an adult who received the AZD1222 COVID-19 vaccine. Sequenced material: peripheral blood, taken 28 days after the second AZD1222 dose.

The sequence in DNA is TGTGCCACCTCGCCAACAGGGGGCGGGGGCTATGGCTACACCTTC. It translates to CATSPTGGGGYGYTF. The chain employs TRBV7-2 and TRBJ1-2; 9 junctional bases match TRBD1. CDR1 and CDR2 are read off the germline V gene as SGHTA and FQGNSA. The CDR3 covers 15 residues, taking in both the cysteine and the phenylalanine. Only the CDR3 region is kept as DNA, spanning 45 bases read in frame from base 1. At the junction V is shortened by 10 bases and J by 4 bases; bases outside the gene matches: 13.